The next 32 T cell receptor beta chains were all read from a single sample in a study of control samples from healthy donors and cancer patients (dated by TCRdb to about 2020). Receptor amplification or capture employed the immunoSEQ multiplex PCR assay. In its TCRdb copy, this immuneACCESS table keeps in-frame sequences only and misses some clones. Where compared with another copy, unresolved V genes explain less than half of these, and the others have no known cause. The sample contains 200,000 to 250,000 clones, over 90% of them found a single time. The top ten constitute over 1.2% of the sample. The sequencing input was blood. These receptors originate from a man aged 50 to 60 in good health.

The CDR3 spells CAWKKPGLGYGYTF. The CDR3 DNA follows: TGTGCCTGGAAAAAACCGGGACTAGGCTATGGCTACACCTTC. J is TRBJ1-2 and V is TRBV30, with TRBD1 as a possible D gene (5 bases). The V and J ends lost 4 bases and 4 bases respectively, with 16 bases between them. The CDR3 has 14 amino acids. Per the germline V gene, CDR1 is GTSNPN and CDR2 is SVGIG (reference sequence).

This clone showed up just once. This chain links TRBV7-9 with TRBJ2-5; possible D gene TRBD1, 6 bases. Germline V gene sequence: CDR1 SEHNR, CDR2 FQNEAQ (reference sequence). The CDR3 spans 14 residues. The germline V and J ends were trimmed by 1 base and 5 bases, with 11 bases remaining between them. Written as DNA, the CDR3 is TGTGCCAGCAGCTTAGGAGCAGGGGCGGAGACCCAGTACTTC. As protein: CASSLGAGAETQYF. The full variable domain, completed using reference TRBV7-9 and TRBJ2-5, is DTGVSQNPRHKITKRGQNVTFRCDPISEHNRLYWYRQTLGQGPEFLTYFQNEAQLEKSRLLSDRFSAERPKGSFSTLEIQRTEQGDSAMYLCASSLGAGAETQYFGPGTRLLVL.

This chain uses TRBV19 with TRBJ1-2; maybe TRBD1 (6 bases). Per the germline V gene, CDR1 is LNHDA and CDR2 is SQIVND (reference sequence). The V gene lost 2 bases and the J gene lost 4 bases, with 14 bases spanning the gap. The CDR3 covers 15 residues. CDR3 nucleotides: TGTGCCAGTAGTATACGGGACACTCGCGCCTATGGCTACACCTTC. Its translation: CASSIRDTRAYGYTF.

This sequence joins TRBV3-1 (or the pseudogene TRBV3-2) and TRBJ1-4; no definite D call. The CDR3 has 15 amino acids. Germline lookup yields CDR1 LGHDT and CDR2 YNNKEL (reference sequence). V was shortened by 2 bases and J by 0 bases, with 7 bases between the two germline ends. Here the CDR3 reads CASSQRRTTNEKLFF. CDR3 DNA sequence: TGTGCCAGCAGCCAAAGACGGACAACTAATGAAAAACTGTTTTTT.

The chain couples TRBV5-4 to TRBJ1-1; a weak D match, TRBD1 (6 bases). Germline values: CDR1 SGHNT, CDR2 YYREEE (reference sequence). V shed 4 bases and J shed 1 base, with 17 bases lying between them. The CDR3 has 16 amino acids. As DNA, the CDR3 is TGTGCCAGCAGCCCGGGACGTGGACAGCCGAACACTGAAGCTTTCTTT. Its protein is CASSPGRGQPNTEAFF.

This chain uses TRBV12-3 or TRBV12-4 with TRBJ2-7; the match to TRBD1 covers 10 bases. CDR3 length: 13 residues. Germline trimming cut 6 bases from V and 6 bases from J; bases unmatched to any gene: 5. CDR3: CASRRQGAGEQYV. Written as DNA, the CDR3 is TGTGCCAGCAGGAGACAGGGGGCTGGCGAGCAGTACGTC.

The gene calls are TRBV28 and TRBJ1-2; 10 bases align to TRBD1. V gave up 4 bases and J gave up 6 bases; unmatched junction bases: 8. The CDR3 is 15 amino acids. The germline V gene encodes CDR1 MDHEN and CDR2 SYDVKM. The CDR3 nucleotides read TGTGCCAGCAGTTCCCGGGACAGGGGATCCCATGGCTACACCTTC. Translated, it gives CASSSRDRGSHGYTF.

This sequence joins TRBV7-2 and TRBJ2-1; a weak D match, TRBD1 (5 bases). Trimming removed 2 bases from V and 0 bases from J, with 8 bases in between. Germline V gene sequence: CDR1 SGHTA, CDR2 FQGNSA. This CDR3 region has 15 residues. CDR3 region: CASSLKGDSYNEQFF. DNA of the CDR3: TGTGCCAGCAGCTTAAAAGGGGACTCCTACAATGAGCAGTTCTTC.

The gene calls are TRBV5-4 and TRBJ2-6, with D tentatively TRBD1 or TRBD2 (6 bases each). Germline CDR1 is SGHNT and CDR2 is YYREEE (reference sequence). Trimming pared 6 bases from V and 1 base from J, leaving 14 bases between. CDR3 length: 16 amino acids. The chain's CDR3 is CASTEGQGSGANVLTF. CDR3 in DNA: TGTGCCAGCACGGAGGGTCAGGGGTCTGGGGCCAACGTCCTGACTTTC.

This clone was detected only once. The genes are TRBV5-1 and TRBJ2-1; 8 bases are shared with TRBD2. Losses at the gene ends were 3 bases for V and 4 bases for J; bases not matched to a gene: 12. This CDR3 is built from 17 residues. CDR1 SGHRS and CDR2 YFSETQ come from the germline V gene. The CDR3 nucleotides read TGCGCCAGCAGCTGGGATCGGGGTGGCGGGGGGTACAATGAGCAGTTCTTC. Its translation is CASSWDRGGGGYNEQFF. Full variable domain (missing parts from reference TRBV5-1 and TRBJ2-1): KAGVTQTPRYLIKTRGQQVTLSCSPISGHRSVSWYQQTPGQGLQFLFEYFSETQRNKGNFPGRFSGRQFSNSRSEMNVSTLELGDSALYLCASSWDRGGGGYNEQFFGPGTRLTVL.

The chain joins TRBV2 to TRBJ1-5; D ambiguous. V was pared by 7 bases and J by 0 bases, with 10 bases between. Germline CDR1 is SNHLY and CDR2 is FYNNEI. This CDR3 contains 14 residues. This CDR3 is CASTYQDSNQPQHF. The CDR3 DNA reads as TGTGCCAGCACCTACCAGGATAGCAATCAGCCCCAGCATTTT. The entire variable domain, with the rest obtained from reference TRBV2 and TRBJ1-5, is as follows: EPEVTQTPSHQVTQMGQEVILRCVPISNHLYFYWYRQILGQKVEFLVSFYNNEISEKSEIFDDQFSVERPDGSNFTLKIRSTKLEDSAMYFCASTYQDSNQPQHFGDGTRLSIL.

The rearrangement links TRBV7-2 to TRBJ1-2; TRBD1 might be the D (6 bases). Trimming pared 5 bases from V and 1 base from J, leaving 17 bases between. Germline CDR1 is SGHTA and CDR2 is FQGNSA. This CDR3 has 16 amino acids. This CDR3 is CASSPSPGAYNYGYTF. CDR3 nucleotide sequence: TGTGCCAGCAGCCCATCCCCGGGGGCTTATAACTATGGCTACACCTTC.

This clone appeared a single time. Its ends do not fully match the called genes, so a read error is possible. The V call is TRBV3-1 (or the pseudogene TRBV3-2), the J call TRBJ2-6, with D perhaps matching TRBD2 (6 bases). CDR3 length: 14 amino acids. Germline values: CDR1 LGHDT, CDR2 YNNKEL (reference sequence). The CDR3 nucleotides read TGTGCCAGCAGCCAACTAGGAGGGGACAACGTCCTGACTTTC. Protein: CASSQLGGDNVLTF.

V gene TRBV5-4 combines with J gene TRBJ2-7; 9 nucleotides match TRBD1. Germline V CDR1 and CDR2: SGHNT, YYREEE (reference sequence). The J segment lost 3 bases and the V segment lost 3 bases, leaving 7 bases of the junction unmatched. The CDR3 runs to 15 residues. The CDR3 region has the DNA TGTGCCAGCAGCTACCGGGACAGGGTCAGCTACGAGCAGTACGTC. Protein product: CASSYRDRVSYEQYV.

CDR3 nucleotide sequence: TGTGCCAGCTCACCCCTCGGGGGTCTAGCCGGGGAGCTGTTTTTT. Translated: CASSPLGGLAGELFF. V usage is TRBV18 and J usage is TRBJ2-2; D perhaps matches TRBD2 (6 bases). Trimming removed 3 bases from V and 6 bases from J, with 14 bases in between. The CDR3 has 15 amino acids. In germline, CDR1 is KGHSH, CDR2 LQKENI.

J is TRBJ1-1 and V is TRBV18; perhaps TRBD1 as D (5 bases). CDR3 length: 16 amino acids. V lost 3 bases and J lost 1, with 15 bases in between. The germline V gene has CDR1 KGHSH and CDR2 LQKENI. This chain's CDR3 is CASSPPGGSGNTEAFF. The CDR3 DNA sequence: TGTGCCAGCTCACCCCCTGGGGGTTCAGGGAACACTGAAGCTTTCTTT.

The J gene is TRBJ1-1, the V gene TRBV6-5, with D unresolved. The V end was cut by 5 bases, the J end by 0 bases, with 7 bases between. The CDR3 has 13 amino acids. CDR1 and CDR2 (germline): MNHEY, SVGAGI. Written as DNA, the CDR3 is TGTGCCAGCAGTCTACGCATGAACACTGAAGCTTTCTTT. It translates to CASSLRMNTEAFF.

V gene TRBV6-5 combines with J gene TRBJ1-1; no clear D gene. CDR1 and CDR2 from the germline V gene are MNHEY and SVGAGI. Between the trimmed V and J ends, which lost 6 bases and 6 bases, there was a span of 14 bases. CDR3 size: 13 residues. The CDR3 nucleotides read TGTGCCAGCAGCCTCGGGTTTGGGGCTGAAGCTTTCTTT. Protein sequence: CASSLGFGAEAFF.

The chain links TRBV28 to TRBJ2-7; tentatively, D is TRBD1 (6 bases). CDR3 size: 15 residues. Germline V CDR1 and CDR2: MDHEN, SYDVKM. Trimming shortened V by 5 bases and J by 2 bases, and 16 bases separated the two germline ends. The CDR3 DNA reads as TGTGCCAGCAGTCTTCACAGGGAGAGACCCTACGAGCAGTACTTC. It specifies CASSLHRERPYEQYF.

The chain uses TRBV15 and TRBJ2-7; 9 positions agree with TRBD2. CDR3 size: 14 residues. Germline V gives CDR1 LNHNV, CDR2 YYDKDF (reference sequence). V trimming: 1 base; J trimming: 11 bases; junction bases outside the gene matches: 9. Here the CDR3 DNA reads TGTGCCACCAGCAGAGGGTTTAGCGGGGGCGCTGAGTACGTC. This codes for CATSRGFSGGAEYV.

This chain links TRBV19 with TRBJ1-2; no reliable D call. In germline, CDR1 is LNHDA, CDR2 SQIVND (reference sequence). The CDR3 has 14 amino acids. Trimming removed 0 bases from V and 4 bases from J, with 9 bases in between. The CDR3 DNA reads as TGTGCCAGTAGTATAGATGGAGAAACCTATGGCTACACCTTC. It specifies CASSIDGETYGYTF.

The chain is built from TRBV5-4 and TRBJ2-3, with TRBD2 identical over 10 bases. The germline CDR1 and CDR2 sequences are SGHNT and YYREEE (reference sequence). V shed 6 bases and J 1 base; nucleotides not matched to a gene: 5. The CDR3 loop spans 15 amino acids. The CDR3 coding sequence is TGTGCCAGCACTAGCGGGGGAGGGGGCACAGATACGCAGTATTTT. It yields the protein CASTSGGGGTDTQYF. The full variable domain, its missing parts supplied by reference TRBV5-4 and TRBJ2-3, is ETGVTQSPTHLIKTRGQQVTLRCSSQSGHNTVSWYQQALGQGPQFIFQYYREEENGRGNFPPRFSGLQFPNYSSELNVNALELDDSALYLCASTSGGGGTDTQYFGPGTRLTVL.

The V call is TRBV21-1, the J call TRBJ2-7; the D call in the table, TRBD1, was not verified against the DNA. TRBV21-1 is designated a pseudogene. CDR3 length: 15 amino acids. CDR3 sequence (DNA): TGTGCCAGCAACCAAGACAGGGTCGTTCATTGCGAGCAGTACTTC. It yields the protein CASNQDRVVHCEQYF.

This clone has just one count. The chain carries TRBV7-8 and TRBJ1-2, with D tentatively TRBD1 (5 bases). Trimming stripped 5 bases from V and 3 bases from J, with 13 bases between. Germline V gives CDR1 SGHVS, CDR2 FQNEAQ. The CDR3 covers 14 residues. Written as DNA, the CDR3 is TGTGCCAGCAGCAGGGGCCCGGCTTACTATGGCTACACCTTC. Encoded protein: CASSRGPAYYGYTF.

This clone came up a few times. The gene calls are TRBV6-5 and TRBJ1-4; 7 bases fit TRBD1. The CDR3 spans 13 residues. Germline assignment: CDR1 MNHEY and CDR2 SVGAGI. J lost 4 bases, V lost 7 bases, and 3 bases had no gene match. The CDR3 is CASTRDSNEKLFF. The CDR3 region has the DNA TGTGCCAGCACCCGGGACAGTAATGAAAAACTGTTTTTT.

The chain couples TRBV19 to TRBJ1-2; tentatively, D is TRBD1 (5 bases). V lost 5 bases to trimming and J lost 4 bases, with 20 bases between them. The germline gives CDR1 LNHDA, CDR2 SQIVND (reference sequence). The CDR3 is 16 residues long. The CDR3 sequence is CASSSPLFGGAYGYTF. The DNA of the CDR3 is TGTGCCAGTAGTTCACCCCTATTTGGCGGGGCCTATGGCTACACCTTC.

The rearrangement uses TRBV28 and TRBJ1-6; perhaps TRBD1 as D (6 bases). The CDR3 totals 15 residues. Germline V gene lookup returns CDR1 MDHEN and CDR2 SYDVKM. Trimming cost V 6 bases and J 10 bases, with 19 bases left between them. CDR3 DNA sequence: TGTGCCAGCAGCACGGGGGCCCTAAGAGGGTCACCCCTCCACTTT. Its protein is CASSTGALRGSPLHF.

The chain has TRBV18 and TRBJ1-2; D gene ambiguous. From germline, CDR1 is KGHSH and CDR2 LQKENI. The V and J ends lost 6 bases and 7 bases respectively, with 15 bases between them. The length of the CDR3 is 13 residues. The CDR3 coding sequence is TGTGCCAGCTCCCAGAGCAGCATGCCTGGCTACACCTTC. It yields the protein CASSQSSMPGYTF.

The chain joins TRBV6-5 to TRBJ1-1; 9 nucleotides agree with TRBD1. This CDR3 is built from 14 residues. Per the germline V gene, CDR1 is MNHEY and CDR2 is SVGAGI. V lost 6 bases to trimming and J lost 3 bases; unmatched junction nucleotides: 5. The CDR3 loop is CASRNRGLHTEAFF. Written as DNA, the CDR3 is TGTGCCAGCAGAAACAGGGGGCTGCACACTGAAGCTTTCTTT.

This chain joins TRBV29-1 and TRBJ1-5, with D tentatively TRBD1 (6 bases). The V end lost 7 bases, the J end lost 6 bases, and 19 bases lay between the germline ends. Looked up from germline, CDR1 is SQVTM and CDR2 is ANQGSEA. This CDR3 has 14 amino acids. The CDR3 DNA sequence: TGCAGCGCGAAATCTCAGGGGTCTGGTCAGCCCCAGCATTTT. Encoded protein: CSAKSQGSGQPQHF.

The V call is TRBV5-1, the J call TRBJ2-2; 7 bases agree with TRBD1. V shed 2 bases and J 6 bases; nucleotides not matched to a gene: 7. This CDR3 comprises 15 residues. In germline, CDR1 is SGHRS, CDR2 YFSETQ. The CDR3 protein is CASSFRQGLSGELFF. The CDR3 coding sequence is TGCGCCAGCAGCTTTAGACAGGGTTTATCCGGGGAGCTGTTTTTT.

This chain links TRBV15 with TRBJ2-2; D is unclear. The CDR3 sequence is 11 residues long. Germline lookup yields CDR1 LNHNV and CDR2 YYDKDF (reference sequence). The ends were cut back, 5 bases at V and 5 bases at J, with 3 bases in the middle. The CDR3 reads CATSGTGELFF. The CDR3 DNA reads as TGTGCCACCAGCGGTACCGGGGAGCTGTTTTTT.